This TCR beta chain is from a study of tumor and adjacent non-tumor tissue in lung cancer. A word on this clonotype: The junction does not match germline at one end; this may be a read error.

A modified ARM-PCR protocol with three rounds of nested PCR amplified TCRbeta. TCRdb reanalysed the multiplex PCR reads using MiXCR and keeps one entry per CDR3 protein. The sample shows fewer than 75,000 distinct CDR3 sequences, roughly 77% of them seen only once. This sample's RNA came from whole unsorted tissue. Distant lung tissue was collected more than 3 cm away from the tumor edge. This TCR was recovered from a man aged 55 to 70 with non-small cell lung cancer. Specimen: distant non-tumor lung tissue.

The CDR3 loop is CVSSLHQAGSYEQYF. The CDR3 nucleotides read TGTGTCAGCAGTTTACATCAGGCTGGCTCCTACGAGCAGTACTTC. The chain uses TRBV28 and TRBJ2-7, with unresolved D. The CDR3 consists of 15 residues. The germline gives CDR1 MDHEN, CDR2 SYDVKM.